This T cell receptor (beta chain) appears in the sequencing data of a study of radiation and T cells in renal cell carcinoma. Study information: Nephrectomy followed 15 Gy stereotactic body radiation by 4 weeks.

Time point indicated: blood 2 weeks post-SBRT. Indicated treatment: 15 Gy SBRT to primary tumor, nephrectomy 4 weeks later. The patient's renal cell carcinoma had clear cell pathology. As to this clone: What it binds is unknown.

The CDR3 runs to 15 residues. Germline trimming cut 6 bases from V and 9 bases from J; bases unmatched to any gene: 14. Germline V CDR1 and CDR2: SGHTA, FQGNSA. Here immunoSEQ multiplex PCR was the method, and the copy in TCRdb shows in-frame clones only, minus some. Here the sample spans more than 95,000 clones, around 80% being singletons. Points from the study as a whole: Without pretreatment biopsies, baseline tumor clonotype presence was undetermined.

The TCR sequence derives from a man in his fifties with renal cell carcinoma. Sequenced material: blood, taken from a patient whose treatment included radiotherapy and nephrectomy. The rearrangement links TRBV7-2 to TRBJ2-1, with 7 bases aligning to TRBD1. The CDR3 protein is CASSSHDRVRGEQFF. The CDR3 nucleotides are TGTGCCAGCAGTTCTCATGACAGGGTACGCGGTGAGCAGTTCTTC. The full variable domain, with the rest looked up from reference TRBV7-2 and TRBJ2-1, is GAGVSQSPSNKVTEKGKDVELRCDPISGHTALYWYRQSLGQGLEFLIYFQGNSAPDKSGLPSDRFSAERTGGSVSTLTIQRTQQEDSAVYLCASSSHDRVRGEQFFGPGTRLTVL.